This T cell receptor beta chain was retrieved from a study of T cells in Graves' hyperthyroidism and ophthalmopathy. Study-wide points: In blood, most of the thyroid clonotypes expanded above 0.001 were also present.

The junction had 10 bases not matched to a gene; V was cut back by 5 bases and J by 12 bases. Germline V gene sequence: CDR1 LNHDA, CDR2 SQIVND (reference sequence). The CDR3 sequence is 13 residues long. This clonotype was picked up many times. Its antigen is as yet unknown. There were TCR beta CDR3 regions amplified from RNA transcripts. Primed by the HTBI set, a first-round RT-PCR was run on the TCR CDR3. TCRdb recomputed calls from the multiplex PCR reads with MiXCR, one row per CDR3 protein. Here the sample spans 700,000 to 850,000 distinct CDR3 sequences, about a third being singletons. Input material: blood. This sequence joins TRBV19 and TRBJ1-2; 9 positions match TRBD1. The TCR was taken from a woman between 40 and 55 years old with Graves' hyperthyroidism. This chain's CDR3 is CASSHRTGDSNTF. CDR3 DNA sequence: TGTGCCAGTAGTCACCGGACAGGGGACAGCAACACCTTC.